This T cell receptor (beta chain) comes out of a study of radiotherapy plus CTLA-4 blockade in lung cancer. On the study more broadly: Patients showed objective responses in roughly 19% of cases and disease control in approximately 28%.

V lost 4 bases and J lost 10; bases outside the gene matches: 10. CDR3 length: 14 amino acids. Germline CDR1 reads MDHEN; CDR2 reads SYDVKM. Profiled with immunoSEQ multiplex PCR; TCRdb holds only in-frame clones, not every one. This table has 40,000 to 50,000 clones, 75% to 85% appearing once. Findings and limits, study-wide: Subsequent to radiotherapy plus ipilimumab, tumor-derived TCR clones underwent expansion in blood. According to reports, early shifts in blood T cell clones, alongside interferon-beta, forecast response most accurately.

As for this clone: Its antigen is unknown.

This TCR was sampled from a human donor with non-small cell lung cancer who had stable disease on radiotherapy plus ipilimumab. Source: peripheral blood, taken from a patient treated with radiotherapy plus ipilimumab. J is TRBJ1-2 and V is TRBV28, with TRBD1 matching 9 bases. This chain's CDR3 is CASSSSPGQGIYTF. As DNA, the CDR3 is TGTGCCAGCAGTTCCTCCCCCGGACAGGGGATCTACACCTTC.